This T cell receptor beta chain was found in a study of Ad26.COV2.S vaccination and SARS-CoV-2 variants. Treatment given: some 19 received Ad26.COV2.S at low or high dose, single or two shots; a few received placebo; per-sample allocation not given. The investigators took samples on day 63 after the first vaccine or placebo injection. This vaccine is an Ad26 vector that expresses the Wuhan-strain SARS-CoV-2 spike. Details on this clone: Its antigen is unknown.

The data were produced by immunoSEQ multiplex PCR, yet TCRdb's version contains in-frame clones alone and is incomplete. Of roughly 500,000 clones listed, roughly nine tenths were seen once; the top ten hold roughly 12%. Study observations and caveats: Reports say spike-specific CD8+ and CD4+ T cell responses covered substantial breadth after vaccination. Possible underestimation of total T cell responses by the TCR breadth and depth analyses was noted.

This CDR3 contains 13 residues. V shed 5 bases, J shed 5 bases, and the junction held 2 bases outside the gene matches. From germline, CDR1 is MNHEY and CDR2 SMNVEV (reference sequence). The rearrangement links TRBV27 to TRBJ2-7; 11 positions match TRBD2. This TCR derives from a person aged 18-65 years who received the Ad26.COV2.S COVID-19 vaccine or a placebo. The specimen comprised peripheral blood, sampled in a trial of Ad26.COV2.S vaccine versus placebo. DNA for the CDR3: TGTGCCAGCAGTACTAGCGGGAGAGACGAGCAGTACTTC. Its translation is CASSTSGRDEQYF.